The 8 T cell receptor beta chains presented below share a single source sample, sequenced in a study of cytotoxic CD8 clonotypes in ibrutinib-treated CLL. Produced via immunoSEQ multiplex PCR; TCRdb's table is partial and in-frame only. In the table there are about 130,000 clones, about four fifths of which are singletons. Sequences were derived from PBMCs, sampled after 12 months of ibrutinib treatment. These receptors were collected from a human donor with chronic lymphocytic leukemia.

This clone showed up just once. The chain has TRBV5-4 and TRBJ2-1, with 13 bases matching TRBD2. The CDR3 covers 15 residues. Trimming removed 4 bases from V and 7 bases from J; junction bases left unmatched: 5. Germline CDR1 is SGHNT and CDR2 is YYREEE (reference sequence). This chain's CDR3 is CASSPTSGRTNEQFF. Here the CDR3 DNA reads TGTGCCAGCAGCCCGACTAGCGGGAGGACGAATGAGCAGTTCTTC.

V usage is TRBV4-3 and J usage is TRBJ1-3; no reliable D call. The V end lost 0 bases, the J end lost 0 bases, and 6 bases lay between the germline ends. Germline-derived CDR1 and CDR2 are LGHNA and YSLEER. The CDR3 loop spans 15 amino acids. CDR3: CASSQDTISGNTIYF. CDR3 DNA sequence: TGCGCCAGCAGCCAAGATACCATCTCTGGAAACACCATATATTTT.

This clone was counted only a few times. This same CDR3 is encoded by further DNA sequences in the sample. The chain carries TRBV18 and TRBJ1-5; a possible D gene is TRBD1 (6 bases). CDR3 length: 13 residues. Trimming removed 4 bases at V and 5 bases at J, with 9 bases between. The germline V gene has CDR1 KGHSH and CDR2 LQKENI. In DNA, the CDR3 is TGTGCCAGCTCACTGGAGGGGGATCAGCCCCAGCATTTT. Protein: CASSLEGDQPQHF.

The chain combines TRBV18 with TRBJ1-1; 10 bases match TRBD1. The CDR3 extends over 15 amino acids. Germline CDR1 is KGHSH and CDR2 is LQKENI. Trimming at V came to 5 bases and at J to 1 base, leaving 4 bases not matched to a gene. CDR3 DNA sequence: TGTGCCAGCTCAACGACAGGGGGCGAGAACACTGAAGCTTTCTTT. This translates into CASSTTGGENTEAFF.

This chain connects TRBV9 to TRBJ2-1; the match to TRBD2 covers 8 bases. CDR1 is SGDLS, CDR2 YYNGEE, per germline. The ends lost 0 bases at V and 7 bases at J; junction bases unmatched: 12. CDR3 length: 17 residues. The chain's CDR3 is CASSVVPTGGPGNEQFF. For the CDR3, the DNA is TGTGCCAGCAGCGTAGTACCAACGGGAGGGCCGGGGAATGAGCAGTTCTTC.

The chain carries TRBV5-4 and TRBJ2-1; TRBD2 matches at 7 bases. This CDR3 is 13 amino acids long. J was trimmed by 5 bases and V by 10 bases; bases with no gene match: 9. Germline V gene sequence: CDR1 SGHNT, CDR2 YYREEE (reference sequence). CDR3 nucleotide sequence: TGTGCCGGACGATTAGCGGGTCACAATGAGCAGTTCTTC. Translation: CAGRLAGHNEQFF.

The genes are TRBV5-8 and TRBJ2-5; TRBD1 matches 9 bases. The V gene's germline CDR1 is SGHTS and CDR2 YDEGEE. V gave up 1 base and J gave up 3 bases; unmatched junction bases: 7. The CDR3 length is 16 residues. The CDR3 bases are TGTGCCAGCAGCTTGTACAGGGGGCTAGGGAAAGAGACCCAGTACTTC. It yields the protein CASSLYRGLGKETQYF. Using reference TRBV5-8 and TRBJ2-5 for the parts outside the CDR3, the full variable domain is EAGVTQSPTHLIKTRGQQATLRCSPISGHTSVYWYQQALGLGLQFLLWYDEGEERNRGNFPPRFSGRQFPNYSSELNVNALELEDSALYLCASSLYRGLGKETQYFGPGTRLLVL.

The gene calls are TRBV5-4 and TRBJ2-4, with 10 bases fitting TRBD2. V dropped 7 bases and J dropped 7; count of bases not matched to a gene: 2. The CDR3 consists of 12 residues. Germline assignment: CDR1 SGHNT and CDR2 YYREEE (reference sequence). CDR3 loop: CASGTSDNIQYF. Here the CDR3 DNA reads TGTGCCAGCGGGACTAGCGATAACATTCAGTACTTC.